The rows below give T cell receptor beta chains drawn from one sample of a study of T cells in Graves' hyperthyroidism and ophthalmopathy. TCRdb re-derived calls from the multiplex PCR reads in MiXCR, one entry per CDR3 protein. The repertoire holds about 640,000 distinct CDR3 sequences, with under 25% as singletons. Sequenced input: blood. These receptors all come from a man younger than 40 with Graves' ophthalmopathy. CDR3s include the opening cysteine and the closing phenylalanine or tryptophan. Each record gives: CDR3 protein, CDR3 DNA, V gene, clone size, J gene, D gene. The D gene is left open where the match is weak. The size entry is marked missing in some rows and otherwise reads once, few, many or a size class.

CSARGRPGTSSGANVLTF | TGCAGTGCTAGGGGACGTCCCGGGACTAGCTCTGGGGCCAACGTCCTGACTTTC | TRBV20-1 | . | TRBJ2-6 | TRBD2
CASSPGQQQNTEAFF | TGTGCCAGCAGCCCGGGACAGCAACAAAACACTGAAGCTTTCTTT | TRBV27 | few | TRBJ1-1 | TRBD1
CSVGGNEQYF | TGCAGCGTTGGGGGGAACGAGCAGTACTTC | TRBV29-1 | few | TRBJ2-7 | .
CAISVDRTYEQYF | TGTGCCATCAGCGTTGACAGAACCTACGAGCAGTACTTC | TRBV10-3 | . | TRBJ2-7 | .
CASSLAEGAGEKLFF | TGTGCCAGCAGCTTAGCGGAAGGGGCCGGTGAAAAACTGTTTTTT | TRBV7-9 | . | TRBJ1-4 | .
CAWSRPGGGETQYF | TGTGCCTGGAGTCGGCCAGGGGGAGGAGAGACCCAGTACTTC | TRBV30 | . | TRBJ2-5 | .
CASSEGTVPYNEQFF | TGTGCCAGCAGTGAAGGGACAGTACCCTACAATGAGCAGTTCTTC | TRBV2 | many | TRBJ2-1 | .
CASSYSPTSKSWNEQFF | TGTGCCAGCAGTTATAGTCCGACTAGTAAGTCATGGAATGAGCAGTTCTTC | TRBV2 | many | TRBJ2-1 | .
CASRIEGQFLTEAFF | TGTGCCAGCAGAATAGAAGGACAGTTCCTCACTGAAGCTTTCTTT | TRBV6-1 | few | TRBJ1-1 | .
CASRDWGYEQYF | TGTGCCAGCAGGGACTGGGGGTACGAGCAGTACTTC | TRBV27 | many | TRBJ2-7 | .
CASLGPENTEAFF | TGTGCCAGCCTTGGTCCCGAGAACACTGAAGCTTTCTTT | TRBV11-2 | . | TRBJ1-1 | .
CASSRGQGYKNIQYF | TGTGCCAGCAGTAGGGGACAGGGTTACAAAAACATTCAGTACTTC | TRBV6-1 | . | TRBJ2-4 | TRBD1
CASSPFGASGNTIYF | TGTGCCAGCAGCCCCTTTGGTGCCTCTGGAAACACCATATATTTT | TRBV12-3/TRBV12-4 | . | TRBJ1-3 | .